This T cell receptor beta chain was profiled in a study of PD-1 blockade in classical Hodgkin lymphoma. Points from the study as a whole: When nivolumab was started under 1 year after ASCT, patients were excluded. CD4+ TCR diversity rose significantly by C4D1, and CD8+ TCR diversity did not. Complete responders' diversity at baseline resembled that of newly diagnosed patients.

CDR3 length equals 16 residues. V was shortened by 8 bases and J by 0 bases, with 23 bases between the two germline ends. Germline CDR1 is GTSNPN and CDR2 is SVGIG (reference sequence). After autologous stem cell transplantation all patients relapsed, and prior brentuximab vedotin exposure differed between cohorts. The repertoire was sequenced with immunoSEQ multiplex PCR; TCRdb's copy has only in-frame clones and lacks some. The sample contains roughly 50,000 clones, 60% to 85% of which appear only once. On this clone itself: What it binds is unknown.

The sequence was collected from a human donor with classical Hodgkin lymphoma. The sample in question was peripheral blood mononuclear cells (PBMCs), obtained before the second cycle of nivolumab. The chain employs TRBV30 and TRBJ2-7; possible D gene TRBD1, 8 bases. CDR3 in amino acids: CAGGDRSQKSSYEQYF. The CDR3 DNA reads TGTGCCGGGGGGGACAGGTCTCAAAAAAGCTCCTACGAGCAGTACTTC.